These 12 T cell receptor beta chains originate from one sample sequenced in a study of CD8+ T cells in alopecia areata. Isolated RNA was reverse transcribed into cDNA used as the sequencing template. The repertoire was sequenced with immunoSEQ multiplex PCR; TCRdb's copy has only in-frame clones and lacks some. The sample comprises more than 200,000 clones, roughly 64% of which are singletons, and 4% to 5% rests with the top ten. Documented treatment: oral pan-JAK inhibitor, 5-10 mg twice daily. The sample was CD4+ T cells sorted from blood, taken at week 4, from a patient treated with tofacitinib. The receptors stem from a human donor with alopecia areata.

The chain recombines TRBV29-1 with TRBJ2-5, with a possible D match to TRBD1 (6 bases). Germline V gives CDR1 SQVTM, CDR2 ANQGSEA. The CDR3 is 14 residues long. Deletions cut 7 bases from V and 4 bases from J, with 19 bases between. The chain's CDR3 is CSARTANTGETQYF. For the CDR3, the DNA is TGCAGCGCACGGACAGCAAATACGGGAGAGACCCAGTACTTC. The full variable domain, completed using reference TRBV29-1 and TRBJ2-5, is SAVISQKPSRDICQRGTSLTIQCQVDSQVTMMFWYRQQPGQSLTLIATANQGSEATYESGFVIDKFPISRPNLTFSTLTVSNMSPEDSSIYLCSARTANTGETQYFGPGTRLLVL.

This rearrangement joins TRBV29-1 to TRBJ2-1, with a weak D call TRBD1 (6 bases). Germline V gene data show CDR1 as SQVTM and CDR2 as ANQGSEA. This CDR3 has 15 amino acids. Trimming cost V 2 bases and J 0 bases, with 11 bases left between them. CDR3 coding DNA: TGCAGCGTTGAAATACAGGGTAGCTCCTACAATGAGCAGTTCTTC. Translation gives CSVEIQGSSYNEQFF.

The V call is TRBV5-1, the J call TRBJ1-6; D remains ambiguous. Per germline, CDR1 SGHRS and CDR2 YFSETQ. The CDR3 has 13 amino acids. V was shortened by 2 bases and J by 8 bases, with 8 bases between the two germline ends. CDR3 protein: CASSFQDDSPLHF. CDR3 DNA sequence: TGCGCCAGCAGCTTCCAGGATGATTCACCCCTCCACTTT.

The chain has TRBV7-2 and TRBJ2-5, with D unresolved. Germline V gene data show CDR1 as SGHTA and CDR2 as FQGNSA. V dropped 4 bases and J dropped 5 bases, with 14 bases sitting between them. The CDR3 is made up of 14 amino acids. In nucleotides, the CDR3 is TGTGCCAGCAGCTATATAATGGGATTTGAGACCCAGTACTTC. This translates into CASSYIMGFETQYF.

The gene calls are TRBV6-6 and TRBJ2-5; tentatively, D is TRBD1 (5 bases). The length of the CDR3 is 15 residues. V lost 0 bases, J lost 0 bases, and 8 bases lay in between. Germline loops: CDR1 MNHNY, CDR2 SVGAGI (reference sequence). CDR3 sequence reads: CASSYSGPDQETQYF. The CDR3 DNA reads as TGTGCCAGCAGTTACTCGGGGCCCGACCAAGAGACCCAGTACTTC.

The rearrangement uses TRBV18 and TRBJ2-3, with D possibly being TRBD1 (6 bases). Trimming took off 3 bases at V and 6 bases at J, with 13 bases between the two ends. The CDR3 is made up of 14 amino acids. Germline V gene lookup returns CDR1 KGHSH and CDR2 LQKENI. The CDR3 coding sequence is TGTGCCAGCTCACCTGAGACAGGCGTGGATACGCAGTATTTT. It codes for CASSPETGVDTQYF.

The chain couples TRBV27 to TRBJ1-2, with 7 nucleotides matching TRBD1. The ends lost 3 bases at V and 8 bases at J; junction bases unmatched: 9. The CDR3 has 14 residues. From germline, CDR1 is MNHEY and CDR2 SMNVEV (reference sequence). CDR3 in amino acids: CASSLSRGTGGYTF. CDR3 coding DNA: TGTGCCAGCAGTTTGTCCAGGGGGACGGGCGGCTACACCTTC.

The chain couples TRBV30 to TRBJ2-7; 10 bases are shared with TRBD1. Germline loops: CDR1 GTSNPN, CDR2 SVGIG (reference sequence). The CDR3 loop spans 14 amino acids. With 6 bases clipped from V and 6 bases from J, the junction kept 11 bases outside the gene matches. In DNA form, the CDR3 reads TGTGCCTGCAGCTTGGGACAGGGGAGTTCCGAGCAGTACTTC. It translates to CACSLGQGSSEQYF.

The chain employs TRBV19 and TRBJ2-2, with D hard to call. Between the trimmed V and J ends, which lost 5 bases and 8 bases, there was a span of 9 bases. Looked up from germline, CDR1 is LNHDA and CDR2 is SQIVND (reference sequence). The CDR3 consists of 12 residues. The CDR3: CASSPVGGELFF. The CDR3 DNA is TGTGCCAGTAGTCCAGTTGGGGGGGAGCTGTTTTTT.

CDR3 coding DNA: TGTGCCTGGAGTGCAGGGACGCAGTATTTT. It translates to CAWSAGTQYF. V is TRBV30 and J is TRBJ2-3; perhaps TRBD1 as D (5 bases). CDR1 and CDR2 (germline): GTSNPN, SVGIG (reference sequence). The germline V and J ends were trimmed by 1 base and 9 bases, with 5 bases remaining between them. There are 10 residues in the CDR3.

The genes are TRBV5-1 and TRBJ2-3; D is unresolved. Germline V gene lookup returns CDR1 SGHRS and CDR2 YFSETQ. This CDR3 comprises 14 residues. V was clipped by 1 base and J by 5 bases, with 11 bases between them. CDR3 DNA sequence: TGCGCCAGCAGCTTGTTGAACCCCAGAGATACGCAGTATTTT. Amino acids: CASSLLNPRDTQYF.

The chain carries TRBV7-9 and TRBJ2-2; no firm D call. The germline V gene encodes CDR1 SEHNR and CDR2 FQNEAQ (reference sequence). The V gene lost 3 bases and the J gene lost 6 bases, with 11 bases spanning the gap. The CDR3 contains 14 residues. The CDR3 spells CASSLRSSSGELFF. CDR3 DNA: TGTGCCAGCAGCTTGCGGTCTTCTTCCGGGGAGCTGTTTTTT.